One sample yielded the 10 T cell receptor beta chains listed below, sequenced in a study of blood T cells in healthy people across ages. Together with a sample-barcoded 5' primer, a J-beta primer mix was included in a second PCR lasting roughly 6 to 12 cycles. TCRdb redid the calling of the 5' RACE reads with MiXCR, one entry per CDR3 protein. The sample has about 900,000 distinct CDR3 sequences, 60% to 80% seen once. The specimen was blood. The receptors were sampled from a man aged 30-40 years in good health.

This rearrangement joins TRBV13 to TRBJ2-1; TRBD2 is a possible D gene (5 bases). Trimming cost V 8 bases and J 0 bases, with 11 bases left between them. The germline CDR1 and CDR2 sequences are PRHDT and FYEKMQ (reference sequence). The CDR3 runs to 14 residues. The CDR3 DNA reads TGTGCCAGCGCCCCGGGGAGCTCCTACAATGAGCAGTTCTTC. This sequence encodes CASAPGSSYNEQFF.

There are a few counts of this clonotype. This rearrangement joins TRBV15 to TRBJ2-3; weak D call: TRBD2 (7 bases). The CDR3 is 16 residues long. V lost 0 bases and J 2 bases, leaving 12 bases between the germline ends. Germline V gene lookup returns CDR1 LNHNV and CDR2 YYDKDF (reference sequence). The CDR3 sequence is CATSRDSGGPTDTQYF. The CDR3 bases are TGTGCCACCAGCAGAGATTCGGGGGGCCCCACAGATACGCAGTATTTT.

The rearrangement links TRBV5-5 to TRBJ1-2; weak D call: TRBD1 (5 bases). CDR1 SGHKS and CDR2 YYEKEE come from the germline V gene (reference sequence). The V and J ends lost 5 bases and 4 bases respectively, with 21 bases between them. This CDR3 has 16 residues. In DNA, the CDR3 is TGTGCCAGCAGTCAGTTGGGCGGCAGAGGGACCTATGGCTACACCTTC. Its translation: CASSQLGGRGTYGYTF.

This sequence joins TRBV6-5 and TRBJ2-3, with 14 bases aligning to TRBD2. V lost 1 base, J lost 4 bases, and 7 bases stayed unmatched. Germline CDR1 reads MNHEY; CDR2 reads SVGAGI. This CDR3 region has 18 residues. The CDR3 DNA reads as TGTGCCAGCAGTTACTGGACTAGCGGGGGGCCCCGTCCAGATACGCAGTATTTT. Translation: CASSYWTSGGPRPDTQYF.

The chain joins TRBV6-2 or TRBV6-3 to TRBJ2-7; 9 bases are shared with TRBD1. The CDR3 covers 15 residues. Germline-derived CDR1 and CDR2 are MNHEY and SVGEGT. Trimming at V came to 2 bases and at J to 6 bases, leaving 8 bases not matched to a gene. The DNA for the CDR3 is TGTGCCAGCAGTTACGTGGGACAGGGTTTTGGCGAGCAGTACTTC. Translated, it gives CASSYVGQGFGEQYF.

In its sample, this clonotype was seen once. V gene TRBV20-1 combines with J gene TRBJ2-3; TRBD1 agrees at 7 bases. The CDR3 is made up of 14 amino acids. Per the germline V gene, CDR1 is DFQATT and CDR2 is SNEGSKA (reference sequence). V was pared by 6 bases and J by 4 bases, with 10 bases of the junction left unmatched. The CDR3 DNA reads TGCAGTGCCCCAATGACAGGGAAGCCAGATACGCAGTATTTT. Translating it yields CSAPMTGKPDTQYF.

The rearrangement links TRBV7-3 to TRBJ2-1, with 7 nucleotides matching TRBD2. Germline loops: CDR1 SGHTA, CDR2 FQGTGA. This CDR3 region has 15 residues. Unmatched junction bases numbered 5, after V lost 6 bases and J lost 0 bases. The CDR3 loop is CASSPSGASYNEQFF. The CDR3 DNA reads as TGTGCCAGCAGTCCGAGCGGGGCCTCCTACAATGAGCAGTTCTTC.

This clonotype has just one count. The rearrangement uses TRBV20-1 and TRBJ2-5; 14 bases are shared with TRBD2. CDR1 DFQATT and CDR2 SNEGSKA come from the germline V gene (reference sequence). V dropped 3 bases and J dropped 4; count of bases not matched to a gene: 7. This CDR3 contains 16 residues. The CDR3 loop is CSASSTSGGVRETQYF. The CDR3 nucleotides read TGCAGTGCTAGTTCGACTAGCGGGGGGGTCCGAGAGACCCAGTACTTC.

V and J are TRBV5-6 and TRBJ2-2; the D call may be TRBD1 or TRBD2 (5 bases each). Germline V gives CDR1 SGHDT, CDR2 YYEEEE. V lost 4 bases to trimming and J lost 8 bases, with 21 bases between them. The CDR3 is made up of 16 amino acids. The CDR3 bases are TGTGCCAGCAGCCCCTGGGACGTAGCGAGCACTGGGGAGCTGTTTTTT. Translated, it gives CASSPWDVASTGELFF.

This clonotype occurred once. This chain connects TRBV9 to TRBJ2-2; 11 bases line up with TRBD2. Unmatched junction bases numbered 6, after V lost 2 bases and J lost 6 bases. CDR1 and CDR2 from the germline V gene are SGDLS and YYNGEE. CDR3 length equals 16 residues. DNA for the CDR3: TGTGCCAGCAGCGTGACTAGCGGGACTCCACCCGGGGAGCTGTTTTTT. This encodes CASSVTSGTPPGELFF.